The sample holds many counts of the clone carrying this TCR beta chain. This entry is derived from a study of T cells in Graves' hyperthyroidism and ophthalmopathy. Study details: Sampling of peripheral blood happened at initial diagnosis, prior to any treatment.

With a duration under 2 months, the hyperthyroidism was newly diagnosed in patients aged 18 to 65. Clinical symptoms, serum thyroxine, TRAb, thyroid ultrasound and orbital computed tomography informed diagnoses. The CDR3 length is 16 residues. Germline lookup yields CDR1 WNHNN and CDR2 SYGVQD (reference sequence). V dropped 3 bases and J dropped 9 bases, with 22 bases sitting between them. From RNA transcripts, TCR beta CDR3 regions were amplified. When the TCR CDR3 underwent first-round RT-PCR, the HTBI primer set was used. TCRdb itself ran the multiplex PCR reads through MiXCR, one entry per CDR3 protein. The sample includes about 420,000 distinct CDR3 sequences, about 15% seen only once; the top ten take roughly 14%.

The chain joins TRBV10-1 to TRBJ2-3, with D unresolved. The receptor was derived from a woman under 30 with Graves' hyperthyroidism. Sequenced input: blood. The CDR3 spells CASSDSLIWPPATQYF. The CDR3 DNA is TGCGCCAGCAGTGATTCCCTAATATGGCCTCCCGCAACGCAGTATTTT.